Listed here is a single T cell receptor (beta chain). The target of this receptor is not known. This sample was included in a study of T cells expressing NK-cell markers (dated by TCRdb to about 2020). Describing the broader study: TCR beta-chain repertoires were profiled in sorted CD3+CD56+NKG2C+, CD3+CD56+NKG2C- and CD3+CD56-NKG2C+ T-cell subsets from roughly eight donors. Among the eight sequenced donors, seven were HCMV-seropositive and one was HCMV-seronegative. All eight donors whose samples were sequenced were randomly selected healthy volunteers, three of them men and five women. The libraries were sequenced on Illumina HiSeq 2000/2500, MiSeq or NextSeq, producing 2 x 150 bp reads.

A commercial ELISA kit detecting HCMV-specific IgG in serum was used to determine HCMV serostatus. Ficoll density gradient centrifugation was used to isolate peripheral blood mononuclear cells from blood. Findings and caveats that apply to the study as a whole: Whether the expanded NKG2C-expressing T cell clones were specific for HCMV antigens was left unclear. For 5 or 6 donors, the dominant CD3+CD56+NKG2C+ clonotypes were among the top 10 CD8+ clonotypes and accounted for about 1.0-7.0% of CD8+ T cells. Those dominant clonotypes were again the most abundant among CD3+CD56-NKG2C+ cells in four donors, at roughly 25-65%.

This sample was sequenced with an Illumina HiSeq 2000. TCR beta cDNA libraries were prepared using 5'RACE template switching, which introduced a universal primer site and unique molecular identifiers. Priming for cDNA synthesis came from the TCR beta constant segment, and two successive PCR amplification steps followed. From the authors' description of their analysis: MIGEC was used to demultiplex reads and group reads by UMI, and MiTCR was used to assemble and quantify clonotypes. To exclude erroneous sequences, any TCR cDNA sequence not supported by at least two reads was discarded. The tcR package was used for downstream repertoire analysis, with clonotypes matched between fractions based on CDR3 nucleotide sequence plus V segment. Antigen specificity was annotated against VDJdb with VDJmatch, allowing one amino acid substitution in CDR3. TCRdb reanalyzed the reads, keeping one entry per CDR3 protein sequence and omitting DNA. TCRdb's processing, not the study's, gives the V and J calls here. The record for this sample contains almost 450,000 distinct CDR3 sequences. The ten largest make up 7.3% of the sample.

The germline V gene supplies CDR1 MDHEN and CDR2 SYDVKM. Its CDR3 holds 15 amino acids, cysteine through phenylalanine. The DNA is not on file. The chain employs TRBV28 and TRBJ2-1; TCRdb lists TRBD2, though no DNA is available to test this call. The TCR originated in a woman between 18 and 70 years old in good health. Specimen: blood T cells: a sorted CD56 or NKG2C T cell subset, CD4+ or CD8+ T cells, or bulk PBMC T cells (not recorded which). The encoded CDR3 is CASSSEAGSNNEQFF.